The clone carrying this T cell receptor beta chain was seen at least ten times. Its target is not known. This sample stems from a study of CD8 T cells in ankylosing spondylitis. General study results and limits: Significant enrichment of disease-linked clones was reportedly seen in matched ankylosing spondylitis synovial fluid.

Per the germline V gene, CDR1 is MNHEY and CDR2 is SVGEGT. Trimming took 8 bases from V and 2 from J, leaving 13 bases between them. The CDR3 consists of 14 residues. In TCRdb, the 5' RACE reads were re-called with MiXCR into one record per CDR3 protein. Of under 400,000 distinct CDR3 sequences in the sample, 11% were seen once. Sequenced input: blood, either unsorted or a sorted T cell fraction (not recorded which). This chain joins TRBV6-2 or TRBV6-3 and TRBJ2-1; no definite D call. This TCR came from a female donor with ankylosing spondylitis or in good health (not recorded which). This CDR3 is CASARELTYNEQFF. CDR3 nucleotide sequence: TGTGCCAGCGCACGTGAACTTACCTACAATGAGCAGTTCTTC.